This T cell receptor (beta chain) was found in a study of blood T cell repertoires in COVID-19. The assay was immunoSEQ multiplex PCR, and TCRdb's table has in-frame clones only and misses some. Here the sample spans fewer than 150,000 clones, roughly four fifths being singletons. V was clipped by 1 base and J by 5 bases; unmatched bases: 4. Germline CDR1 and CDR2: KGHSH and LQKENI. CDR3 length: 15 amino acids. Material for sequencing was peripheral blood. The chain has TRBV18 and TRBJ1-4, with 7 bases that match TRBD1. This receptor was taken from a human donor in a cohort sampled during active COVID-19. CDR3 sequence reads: CASSPRGTVNEKLFF. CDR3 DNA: TGTGCCAGCTCACCACGGGGGACAGTAAATGAAAAACTGTTTTTT.